The 2 T cell receptor beta chains given below trace back to one sample, sequenced in a study of T cells expressing NK-cell markers (dated by TCRdb to 2019 to 2021). The library relied on 5' RACE. This sample was sequenced with an Illumina HiSeq 2000. Following reprocessing of the reads by TCRdb, the data hold one row per CDR3 protein sequence and no DNA is available. This specimen's table enumerates some 140,000 distinct CDR3 sequences. The ten largest account for around a third of the sample. The sequencing input was blood T cells: a sorted CD56 or NKG2C T cell subset, CD4+ or CD8+ T cells, or bulk PBMC T cells (not recorded which). All receptors derive from a woman aged 45 to 65 in good health. Donor details come from another sample of the same person, matched by shared clones.

The V and J genes are TRBV11-2 and TRBJ2-2; checking the TCRdb D call of TRBD1 is not possible without DNA. Germline V gives CDR1 SGHAT, CDR2 FQNNGV. CDR3 size: 16 residues. Here the CDR3 reads CASSSLGTHNTGELFF. Full variable domain (missing parts from reference TRBV11-2 and TRBJ2-2): EAGVAQSPRYKIIEKRQSVAFWCNPISGHATLYWYQQILGQGPKLLIQFQNNGVVDDSQLPKDRFSAERLKGVDSTLKIQPAKLEDSAVYLCASSSLGTHNTGELFFGEGSRLTVL.

The rearrangement uses TRBV30 and TRBJ2-1; absent DNA, TCRdb's TRBD1 call cannot be checked. Germline CDR1 reads GTSNPN; CDR2 reads SVGIG (reference sequence). The CDR3 is made up of 13 amino acids. The CDR3 loop reads CAWSVTGGVEQFF.